A selection of T cell receptor beta chains follows, all from one sample in a study of cytomegalovirus exposure and HLA in healthy donors. The assay was immunoSEQ multiplex PCR, and TCRdb's table has in-frame clones only and misses some. Of under 200,000 clones in the sample, approximately 79% were seen once. Sequenced sample: PBMCs. Receptors were obtained from a woman in her forties in good health and CMV-seronegative. The CDR3 runs from the conserved cysteine through the conserved F or W. A D gene is named only where the DNA matches it firmly. Clone size is not always given. Where it is, it says once, few, many or a class for expanded clones.

size: few
D: TRBD1
V: TRBV30
J: TRBJ1-1
CDR3: CAWVRGTGFGTEAFF
DNA: TGTGCCTGGGTCCGCGGGACAGGTTTCGGTACTGAAGCTTTCTTT

size: NA
D: NA
V: TRBV6-1
J: TRBJ1-6
CDR3: CASSEGTASSPLHF
DNA: TGTGCCAGCAGTGAAGGGACAGCCAGCTCACCCCTCCACTTT

size: few
D: NA
V: TRBV5-5
J: TRBJ2-1
CDR3: CASSPGLYEQFF
DNA: TGTGCCAGCAGCCCTGGGCTTTATGAGCAGTTCTTC

size: NA
D: TRBD2
V: TRBV5-6
J: TRBJ2-7
CDR3: CASSHTSGRLGEQYF
DNA: TGTGCCAGCAGCCATACTAGCGGGAGGCTTGGCGAGCAGTACTTC

size: once
D: NA
V: TRBV7-3
J: TRBJ1-5
CDR3: CASSFSSLQPQHF
DNA: TGTGCCAGCAGCTTCTCCAGTCTTCAGCCCCAGCATTTT

size: NA
D: TRBD1
V: TRBV15
J: TRBJ1-5
CDR3: CATSRQGQGSHQPQHF
DNA: TGTGCCACCAGCAGACAAGGACAGGGGAGCCATCAGCCCCAGCATTTT

size: NA
D: TRBD1
V: TRBV5-6
J: TRBJ1-3
CDR3: CASSSSPGQGWSTIYF
DNA: TGTGCCAGCAGCTCCTCGCCGGGACAGGGGTGGTCCACCATATATTTT

size: NA
D: NA
V: TRBV13
J: TRBJ1-1
CDR3: CASSFYGPEAFF
DNA: TGTGCCAGCAGCTTTTATGGGCCCGAAGCTTTCTTT

size: NA
D: TRBD1
V: TRBV2
J: TRBJ1-2
CDR3: CASSRDTGGYGYTF
DNA: TGTGCCAGCAGTCGGGACACAGGGGGGTACGGCTACACCTTC

size: NA
D: TRBD1
V: TRBV11-2
J: TRBJ2-5
CDR3: CASSQQGETQYF
DNA: TGTGCCAGCAGCCAACAGGGGGAGACCCAGTACTTC

size: NA
D: NA
V: TRBV4-2
J: TRBJ1-5
CDR3: CASSQVAGLNQPQHF
DNA: TGTGCCAGCAGCCAAGTGGCGGGACTCAATCAGCCCCAGCATTTT

size: NA
D: NA
V: TRBV5-8
J: TRBJ2-5
CDR3: CASSPQVGTQYF
DNA: TGTGCCAGCAGCCCACAGGTTGGGACCCAGTACTTC

size: NA
D: TRBD2
V: TRBV14
J: TRBJ2-7
CDR3: CASSHYSGGGSGYEQYF
DNA: TGTGCCAGCAGCCACTATAGCGGGGGAGGTAGCGGCTACGAGCAGTACTTC

size: NA
D: NA
V: TRBV6-6
J: TRBJ1-5
CDR3: CASSYTRQVLNQPQHF
DNA: TGTGCCAGCAGTTATACCAGACAAGTCCTCAATCAGCCCCAGCATTTT

size: NA
D: NA
V: TRBV2
J: TRBJ1-3
CDR3: CASSGQISGNTIYF
DNA: TGTGCCAGCAGTGGACAGATCTCTGGAAACACCATATATTTT

size: NA
D: TRBD2
V: TRBV19
J: TRBJ2-6
CDR3: CASSIKGLAGLGSGANVLTF
DNA: TGTGCCAGTAGTATTAAGGGACTAGCGGGACTTGGCTCTGGGGCCAACGTCCTGACTTTC

size: NA
D: TRBD1
V: TRBV28
J: TRBJ2-2
CDR3: CASKLTGLSGELFF
DNA: TGTGCCAGCAAGCTGACAGGGTTAAGCGGGGAGCTGTTTTTT

size: NA
D: TRBD1
V: TRBV4-1
J: TRBJ1-1
CDR3: CASSQGTGDTEAFF
DNA: TGCGCCAGCAGCCAGGGGACAGGGGACACTGAAGCTTTCTTT

size: NA
D: NA
V: TRBV25-1
J: TRBJ2-3
CDR3: CASSEGGVDTQYF
DNA: TGTGCCAGCAGTGAAGGAGGGGTCGATACGCAGTATTTT

size: NA
D: TRBD1
V: TRBV6-5
J: TRBJ1-2
CDR3: CASSNPGGQGYTF
DNA: TGTGCCAGCAGTAACCCAGGGGGACAAGGCTACACCTTC

size: NA
D: NA
V: TRBV7-7
J: TRBJ2-7
CDR3: CASSLGGFHKLSPFGRGQYF
DNA: TGTGCTAGCAGCTTAGGCGGCTTCCACAAGCTCTCCCCCTTCGGTCGTGGGCAGTACTTC

size: NA
D: NA
V: TRBV19
J: TRBJ1-3
CDR3: CASSISGNTIYF
DNA: TGTGCCAGTAGTATCTCCGGAAACACCATATATTTT

size: NA
D: TRBD1
V: TRBV9
J: TRBJ1-2
CDR3: CASSVEPTGGTPMPYTF
DNA: TGTGCCAGCAGCGTAGAACCAACAGGGGGGACTCCTATGCCCTACACCTTC

size: NA
D: NA
V: TRBV7-7
J: TRBJ1-4
CDR3: CASSPLSVEKLFF
DNA: TGTGCTAGCAGCCCCCTGTCAGTTGAAAAACTGTTTTTT